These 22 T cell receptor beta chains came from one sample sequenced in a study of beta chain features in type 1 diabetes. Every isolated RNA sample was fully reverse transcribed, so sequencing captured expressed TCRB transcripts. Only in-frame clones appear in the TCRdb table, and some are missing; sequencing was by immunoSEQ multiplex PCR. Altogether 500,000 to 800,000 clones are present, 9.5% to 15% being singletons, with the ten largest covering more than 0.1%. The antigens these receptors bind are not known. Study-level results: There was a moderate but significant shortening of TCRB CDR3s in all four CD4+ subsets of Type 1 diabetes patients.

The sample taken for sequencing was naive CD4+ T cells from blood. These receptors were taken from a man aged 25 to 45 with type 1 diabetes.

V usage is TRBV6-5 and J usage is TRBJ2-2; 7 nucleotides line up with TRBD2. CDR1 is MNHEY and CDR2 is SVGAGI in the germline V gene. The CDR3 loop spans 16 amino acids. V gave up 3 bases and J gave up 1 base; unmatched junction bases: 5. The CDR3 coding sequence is TGTGCCAGCAGTTATAAGGGACTACTGAACACCGGGGAGCTGTTTTTT. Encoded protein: CASSYKGLLNTGELFF.

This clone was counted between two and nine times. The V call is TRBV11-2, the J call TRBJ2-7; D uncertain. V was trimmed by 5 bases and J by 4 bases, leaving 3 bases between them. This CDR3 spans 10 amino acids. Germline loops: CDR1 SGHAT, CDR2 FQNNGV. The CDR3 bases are TGTGCCAGCAGCCAGTACGAGCAGTACTTC. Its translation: CASSQYEQYF.

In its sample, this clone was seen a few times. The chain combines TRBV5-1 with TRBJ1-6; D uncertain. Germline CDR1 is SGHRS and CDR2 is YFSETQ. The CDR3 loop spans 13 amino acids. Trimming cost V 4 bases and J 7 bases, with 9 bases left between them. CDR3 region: CASSLQRNSPLHF. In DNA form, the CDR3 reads TGCGCCAGCAGCCTACAACGGAATTCACCCCTCCACTTT.

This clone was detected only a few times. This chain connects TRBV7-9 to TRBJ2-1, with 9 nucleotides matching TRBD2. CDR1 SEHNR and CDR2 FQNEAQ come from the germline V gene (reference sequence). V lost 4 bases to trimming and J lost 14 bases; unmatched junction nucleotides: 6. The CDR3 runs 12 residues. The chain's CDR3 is CASSSYSGGEFF. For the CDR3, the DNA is TGTGCCAGCAGCTCCTATAGCGGGGGTGAGTTCTTC.

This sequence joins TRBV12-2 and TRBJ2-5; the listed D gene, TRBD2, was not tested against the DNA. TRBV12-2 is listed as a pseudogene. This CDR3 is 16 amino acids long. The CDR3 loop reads CASRLAGSTSQETQYF. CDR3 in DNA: TGTGCAAGTCGCTTAGCGGGGAGCACCTCCCAAGAGACCCAGTACTTC.

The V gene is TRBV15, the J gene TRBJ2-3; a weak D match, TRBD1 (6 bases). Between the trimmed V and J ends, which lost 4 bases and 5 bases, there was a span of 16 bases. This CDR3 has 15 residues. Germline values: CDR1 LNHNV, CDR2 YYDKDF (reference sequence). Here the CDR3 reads CATSTLAGGGDTQYF. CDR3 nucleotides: TGTGCCACCAGCACCCTAGCTGGGGGCGGAGATACGCAGTATTTT.

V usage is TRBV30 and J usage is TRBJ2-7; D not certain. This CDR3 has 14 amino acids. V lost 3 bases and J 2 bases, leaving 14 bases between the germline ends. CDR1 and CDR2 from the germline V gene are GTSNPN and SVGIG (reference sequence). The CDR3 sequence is CAWRMANRPYEQYF. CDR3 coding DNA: TGTGCCTGGAGAATGGCTAATCGACCCTACGAGCAGTACTTC.

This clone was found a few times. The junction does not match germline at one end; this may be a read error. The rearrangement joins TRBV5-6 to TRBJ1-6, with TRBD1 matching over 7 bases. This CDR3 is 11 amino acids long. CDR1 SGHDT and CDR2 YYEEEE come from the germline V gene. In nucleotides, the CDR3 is TGTGCCAGCAGCTTTGACAGGGAAGAGGATTTT. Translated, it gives CASSFDREEDF.

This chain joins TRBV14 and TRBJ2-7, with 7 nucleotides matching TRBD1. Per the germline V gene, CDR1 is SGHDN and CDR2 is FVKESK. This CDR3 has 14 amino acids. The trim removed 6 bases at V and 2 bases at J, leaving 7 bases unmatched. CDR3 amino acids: CASSEWDSTYEQYF. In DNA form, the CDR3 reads TGTGCCAGCAGTGAGTGGGACAGTACCTACGAGCAGTACTTC.

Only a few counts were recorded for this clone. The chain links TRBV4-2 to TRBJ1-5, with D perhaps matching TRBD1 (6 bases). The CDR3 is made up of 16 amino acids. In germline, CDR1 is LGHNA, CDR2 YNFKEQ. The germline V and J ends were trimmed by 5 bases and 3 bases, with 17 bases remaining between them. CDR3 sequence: CASSTGAGDFNQPQHF. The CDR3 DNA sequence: TGTGCCAGCAGCACGGGTGCAGGGGATTTCAATCAGCCCCAGCATTTT.

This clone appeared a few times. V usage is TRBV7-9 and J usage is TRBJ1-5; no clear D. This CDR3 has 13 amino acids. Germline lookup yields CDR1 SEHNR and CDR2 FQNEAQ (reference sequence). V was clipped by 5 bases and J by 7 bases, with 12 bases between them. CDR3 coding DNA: TGTGCCAGCAGCCTAAATGATAAACAGCCCCAGCATTTT. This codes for CASSLNDKQPQHF.

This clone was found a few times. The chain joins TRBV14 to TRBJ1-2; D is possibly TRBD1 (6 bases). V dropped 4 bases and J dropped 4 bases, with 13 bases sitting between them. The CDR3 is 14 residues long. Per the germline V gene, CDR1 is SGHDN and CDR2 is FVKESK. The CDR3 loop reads CASSRRRGSYGYTF. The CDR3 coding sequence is TGTGCCAGCAGCCGACGCAGGGGCTCCTATGGCTACACCTTC.

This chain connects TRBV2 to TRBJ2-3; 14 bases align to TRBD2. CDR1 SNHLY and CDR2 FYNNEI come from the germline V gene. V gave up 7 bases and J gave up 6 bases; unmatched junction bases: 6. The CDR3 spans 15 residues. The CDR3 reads CASTGLAGGVDTQYF. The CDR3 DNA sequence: TGTGCCAGCACTGGACTAGCGGGGGGTGTGGATACGCAGTATTTT. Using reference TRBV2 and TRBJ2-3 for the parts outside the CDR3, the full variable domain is EPEVTQTPSHQVTQMGQEVILRCVPISNHLYFYWYRQILGQKVEFLVSFYNNEISEKSEIFDDQFSVERPDGSNFTLKIRSTKLEDSAMYFCASTGLAGGVDTQYFGPGTRLTVL.

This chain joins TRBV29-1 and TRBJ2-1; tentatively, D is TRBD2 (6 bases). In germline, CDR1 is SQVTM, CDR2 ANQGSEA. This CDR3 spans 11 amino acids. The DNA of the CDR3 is TGCAGTGCTAGCGCCTACAATGAGCAGTTCTTC. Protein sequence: CSASAYNEQFF.

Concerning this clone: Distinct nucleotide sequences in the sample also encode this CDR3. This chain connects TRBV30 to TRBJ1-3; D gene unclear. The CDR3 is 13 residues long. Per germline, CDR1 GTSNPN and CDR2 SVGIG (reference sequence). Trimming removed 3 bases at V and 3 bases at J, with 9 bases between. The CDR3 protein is CAWSGSSGNTIYF. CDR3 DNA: TGTGCCTGGAGCGGGTCAAGTGGAAACACCATATATTTT.

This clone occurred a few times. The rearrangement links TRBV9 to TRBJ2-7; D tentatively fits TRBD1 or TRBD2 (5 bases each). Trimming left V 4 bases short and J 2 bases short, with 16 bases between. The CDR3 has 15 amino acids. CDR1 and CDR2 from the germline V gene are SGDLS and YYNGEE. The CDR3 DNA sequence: TGTGCCAGCAGCCCTCTAGCTTGGGGCCCCTACGAGCAGTACTTC. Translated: CASSPLAWGPYEQYF.

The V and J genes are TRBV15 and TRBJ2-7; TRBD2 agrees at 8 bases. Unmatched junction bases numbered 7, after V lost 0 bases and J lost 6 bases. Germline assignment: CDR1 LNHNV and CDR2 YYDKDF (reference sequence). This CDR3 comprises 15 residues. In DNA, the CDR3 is TGTGCCACCAGCAGAGATAACGGGGGGGCGTCCGAGCAGTACTTC. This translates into CATSRDNGGASEQYF.

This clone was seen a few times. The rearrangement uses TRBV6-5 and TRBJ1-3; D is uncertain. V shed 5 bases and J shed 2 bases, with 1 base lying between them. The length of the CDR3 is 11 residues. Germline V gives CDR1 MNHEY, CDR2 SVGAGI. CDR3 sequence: CASSAGNTIYF. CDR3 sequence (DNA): TGTGCCAGCAGTGCTGGAAACACCATATATTTT.

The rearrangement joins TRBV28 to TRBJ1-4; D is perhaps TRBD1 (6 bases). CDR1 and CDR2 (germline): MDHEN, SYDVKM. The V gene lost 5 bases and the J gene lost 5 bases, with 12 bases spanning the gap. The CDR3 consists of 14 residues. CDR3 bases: TGTGCCAGCAGTCTTGGGGGCCTAAATGAAAAACTGTTTTTT. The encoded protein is CASSLGGLNEKLFF.

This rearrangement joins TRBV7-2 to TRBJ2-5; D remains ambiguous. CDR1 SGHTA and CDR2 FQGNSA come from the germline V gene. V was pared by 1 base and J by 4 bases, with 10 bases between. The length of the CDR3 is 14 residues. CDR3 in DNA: TGTGCCAGCAGCTTAGGTAGGAGAAGAGAGACCCAGTACTTC. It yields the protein CASSLGRRRETQYF.

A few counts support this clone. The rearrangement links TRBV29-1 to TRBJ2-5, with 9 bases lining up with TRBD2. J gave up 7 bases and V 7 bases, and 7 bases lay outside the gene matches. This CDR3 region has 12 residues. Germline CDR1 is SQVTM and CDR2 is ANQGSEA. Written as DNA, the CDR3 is TGCAGCGCTGGCGGGGGGGTGGTGACCCAGTACTTC. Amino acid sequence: CSAGGGVVTQYF. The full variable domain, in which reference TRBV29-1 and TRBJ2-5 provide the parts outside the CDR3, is SAVISQKPSRDICQRGTSLTIQCQVDSQVTMMFWYRQQPGQSLTLIATANQGSEATYESGFVIDKFPISRPNLTFSTLTVSNMSPEDSSIYLCSAGGGVVTQYFGPGTRLLVL.

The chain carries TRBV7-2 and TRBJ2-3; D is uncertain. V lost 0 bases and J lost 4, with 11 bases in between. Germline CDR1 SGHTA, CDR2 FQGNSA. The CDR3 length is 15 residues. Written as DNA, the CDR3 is TGTGCCAGCAGCTTAGCAGGGAATCGGGCAGATACGCAGTATTTT. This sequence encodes CASSLAGNRADTQYF.